This is a list of T cell receptor beta chains from one sample in a study of T cell changes during pregnancy in multiple sclerosis. Clones were sequenced by immunoSEQ multiplex PCR, and TCRdb holds only the in-frame ones, with some missing. Of under 45,000 clones in the sample, 80% to 90% were seen once. Sequenced here: CD4+ T cells from peripheral blood mononuclear cells, sampled in the first trimester of pregnancy. Receptors originate from a female donor with multiple sclerosis, enrolled in a pregnancy study. CDR3s include the opening cysteine and the closing phenylalanine or tryptophan. D genes are given only for firm matches. Clone size is stated in some rows and not others, as once, few, many or a class when expanded.

TRBJ2-3 TRBV18 TRBD2 - TGTGCCAGCTCACCACCTTGGTCTAGCGGGAGAAGCACAGATACGCAGTATTTT CASSPPWSSGRSTDTQYF
TRBJ2-1 TRBV5-1 TRBD2 - TGCGCCAGCAGCTCGGGGGGGGGATTCACCTACAATGAGCAGTTCTTC CASSSGGGFTYNEQFF
TRBJ2-3 TRBV11-3 TRBD1 - TGTGCCAGCAGCTACGGGACAGGGGAAGCAGATACGCAGTATTTT CASSYGTGEADTQYF
TRBJ2-1 TRBV7-9 TRBD2 - TGTGCCAGCAGCCTTAGCGGTCGACTAGCGGGAGGTCATGAGCAGTTCTTC CASSLSGRLAGGHEQFF
TRBJ2-2 TRBV18 TRBD2 - TGTGCCAGCTCAGAAGAGACTAGCGGGGAAAGCACCGGGGAGCTGTTTTTT CASSEETSGESTGELFF
TRBJ2-7 TRBV28 TRBD2 - TGTGCCAGCAGTTTACCGGGGGTAAGGACTAGCGTTTCCTCCTACGAGCAGTACTTC CASSLPGVRTSVSSYEQYF
TRBJ2-3 TRBV30 TRBD2 - TGTGCCTGGACTGGGGAACTAGCGGGAGGACGGCAGTATTTT CAWTGELAGGRQYF
TRBJ1-3 TRBV11-2 - - TGTGCCAGCAGCCGGAGTAACTCTGGAAACACCATATATTTT CASSRSNSGNTIYF
TRBJ1-2 TRBV30 TRBD1 - TGTGCCTGGAGTGAGTACAGGGGAGGCGGCTACACCTTC CAWSEYRGGGYTF
TRBJ1-1 TRBV19 - - TGTGCCAGTAGTATTTGGGCGAACACTGAAGCTTTCTTT CASSIWANTEAFF
TRBJ2-2 TRBV11-3 TRBD1 - TGTGCCAGCAGCTTAGGAGACAGGGGGCTCGACACCGGGGAGCTGTTTTTT CASSLGDRGLDTGELFF
TRBJ2-1 TRBV6-4 - - TGTGCCAGCAGTGACCAGGGACTTCGAGGGGAGCAGTTCTTC CASSDQGLRGEQFF
TRBJ1-5 TRBV7-2 - - TGTGCCAGCAGCTTAGTAAGGGGTAGCAATCAGCCCCAGCATTTT CASSLVRGSNQPQHF
TRBJ2-1 TRBV15 TRBD2 once TGTGCCACCAGCAGAGAAGGGGGCGGGAGGGGCAATGAGCAGTTCTTC CATSREGGGRGNEQFF
TRBJ2-5 TRBV5-8 - - TGTGCCAGCCGCCACAGATTCCAAGAGACCCAGTACTTC CASRHRFQETQYF
TRBJ2-4 TRBV25-1 TRBD2 - TGTGCCAGCAGTGAATTCGGTCCGGGGGGTGGTCAGTACTTC CASSEFGPGGGQYF
TRBJ1-2 TRBV29-1 - - TGCAGCGTTGGCTCAAACTTATATGGCTACACCTTC CSVGSNLYGYTF
TRBJ2-1 TRBV5-1 - - TGCGCCAGCAGTTCCCATTTTTTCCGGGACAACAATGAGCAGTTCTTC CASSSHFFRDNNEQFF
TRBJ1-1 TRBV29-1 - few TGCAGCGTTGAACGCAGGGAGGAGTCTGAAGCTTTCTTT CSVERREESEAFF
TRBJ2-2 TRBV15 TRBD1 - TGTGCCACCAGCGAGGGACAGGGTGACACCGGGGAGCTGTTTTTT CATSEGQGDTGELFF
TRBJ1-2 TRBV7-3 - few TGTGCCAGCAGCCGCGAAGTGGGGCGCGGTGGCTACACCTTC CASSREVGRGGYTF
TRBJ1-2 TRBV2 - - TGTGCCAGCGGCAGGGTGAATGGCTACACCTTC CASGRVNGYTF
TRBJ2-5 TRBV27 - - TGTGCCAGCAGTAGACTAGTCTGGGAGACCCAGTACTTC CASSRLVWETQYF
TRBJ1-1 TRBV7-2 - - TGTGCCAGCAGTTTACCGGGAGGGGTGCCGGCGAGGGCTTTCTTT CASSLPGGVPARAFF
TRBJ1-2 TRBV7-2 TRBD1 - TGTGCCAGCAGCTCTAGACGACAGGGAAGTGTCGATGGCTACACCTTC CASSSRRQGSVDGYTF
TRBJ2-1 TRBV19 - - TGTGCCAGTAAGGCTCGGGAGCGCCTCAATGAGCAGTTCTTC CASKARERLNEQFF
TRBJ2-5 TRBV10-3 TRBD2 - TGTGCCATCAGTGTTAGCGGGACCCAAGAGACCCAGTACTTC CAISVSGTQETQYF
TRBJ2-7 TRBV14 - - TGTGCCAGCAGCCAGGGGCCCCTCTCCTACGAGCAGTACTTC CASSQGPLSYEQYF
TRBJ1-2 TRBV27 - - TGTGCCAGCAGTCCGAACAGGCCCGCTAACTATGGCTACACCTTC CASSPNRPANYGYTF
TRBJ2-3 TRBV23-1 - - TGCGCCAGCAGTCAATCGAAACGGGACCAGGGGGATACGCAGTATTTT CASSQSKRDQGDTQYF
TRBJ2-5 TRBV5-1 - - TGCGCCAGCAGCTTGGGAGGGGGTTCGGAGACCCAGTACTTC CASSLGGGSETQYF
TRBJ1-1 TRBV7-9 TRBD1 - TGTGCCAGCAGCTTCGACGGGACAGGGGAAGCTTTCTTT CASSFDGTGEAFF
TRBJ1-5 TRBV19 TRBD1 once TGTGCCAGTAGTATAGAAAGACAGGGGCGGCAGCCCCAGCATTTT CASSIERQGRQPQHF